Included here is one TCR beta chain sequence, with context. No cognate antigen has been identified for it. Base qualities were left out, and no much larger clone turns up one base away. The entire amount of isolated RNA was reverse transcribed using the High Capacity cDNA Reverse Transcription Kit, so the sequenced TCRB transcripts were expressed ones. Deep immunoSEQ sequencing was applied to naive, central memory and regulatory T cell samples, giving an average of around 3.4 million total reads per sample. After sorted cells were lysed in RLT buffer, RNA was extracted with DNase-treated RNeasy Micro or Mini kits, with the choice depending on cell number. To prevent cross-contamination, every cell subset was processed on its own, while patient and healthy donor samples were processed together. The immunoSEQ multiplex PCR was used to amplify TCRB sequences from cDNA, generating 87-bp fragments that spanned the CDR3 region. Sequencing of the amplicons was performed on the Illumina HiSeq platform. For the original study's pipeline: Synthetic template baselines were used to correct PCR bias computationally, reads within Hamming distance 2 were collapsed, and singletons that could not be merged were discarded. Reads were aligned against IMGT to assign V, D and J genes, CDR3 length and insertions or deletions at six rearrangement sites. Within each subset, clonotype counts were normalized to the number of sorted cells before true diversity and Gini coefficients were calculated with the tcR R package. The overlap coefficient, calculated on TCRB nucleotide sequences, was used to measure repertoire sharing. As a proxy for the pre-selection repertoire, out-of-frame TCRB sequences from naive cells were analyzed. In its TCRdb copy, this immuneACCESS table keeps in-frame sequences only and misses some clones. Where compared with another copy, unresolved V genes explain less than half of these, and the others have no known cause. D and trimming come from the DNA, and the V and J calls and clone size come from that table. The sample has 630,000 or so clones on record, over 12% of them singletons. The ten largest clonotypes hold approximately 0.043% of the sample.

Each donor gave one peripheral blood draw, about 100 mL on average, collected into heparinised tubes. A BD FACSAria II and a panel including CD45RO, CCR7, CD25, CD127, CD95 and CD27 were used to sort naive, central memory, regulatory and stem cell-like memory CD4+ T cells. Every sorted population had a purity above 95%. PBMCs were isolated immediately by Lymphoprep density gradient centrifugation and stained directly without culture. To minimize batch effects, samples were stained and sorted in pairs, one healthy donor with one patient per experiment. These data are taken from a study of beta chain features in type 1 diabetes (dated by TCRdb to the late 2010s). Turning to the overall study: Mean age, gender distribution, total cell number and subset yield did not differ between patients and healthy donors. A total of roughly 99 million sorted cells were examined across all samples, and the number of cells per subset was strongly correlated with RNA yield. In the study, recently diagnosed type 1 diabetes patients and matched healthy donors were compared on the TCRB repertoires of their sorted circulating CD4+ T cell subsets. Regulatory and stem cell-like memory subsets were isolated from only 8 patients and about eight healthy donors, whereas naive and central memory subsets came from all 30 or so donors.

V is cut back by 10 bases and J by 4 bases, with 14 bases in the junction unmatched. Sequences SNHLY (CDR1) and FYNNEI (CDR2) are obtained from the germline V gene. The CDR3 covers 16 residues, taking in both the cysteine and the phenylalanine. Only CDR3 DNA remains: 48 bases, in frame from the first base. Study-level results and caveats: Type 1 diabetes patients showed a moderate but significant shortening of TCRB CDR3 length in all four CD4+ subsets. PCR might favor shorter templates, but patient and control samples were amplified and corrected together, so any skew would affect both groups equally. Naive, central memory and regulatory TCRB repertoires appeared to be more similar among patients than among healthy donors. Because small numbers of individuals were included in the HLA sub-analyses, any influence of HLA type on TCRB rearrangement was left unresolved. Because cDNA rather than genomic DNA was sequenced, highly expressing activated cells could have been over-represented, although no difference in activation and CD3 levels was found between groups. Patients with type 1 diabetes made fewer insertions and deleted more nucleotides at VDJ recombination sites, implying thymic rearrangement abnormalities.

Material: naive CD4+ T cells from blood. The intended sense of this specimen's cell subset or site label: true naive CD4+ T cells. The sequence was collected from a young man with type 1 diabetes. The rearrangement combines TRBV2 with TRBJ2-1, with TRBD2 matching 9 junction bases. The CDR3 is CATRPGRTSEYNEQFF. The nucleotide sequence reads as follows: TGTGCCACCCGGCCGGGGAGGACTAGCGAATACAATGAGCAGTTCTTC.